The sequence of this T cell receptor beta chain was determined in a study of T cell repertoires in cytomegalovirus infection. TCRdb re-called the reads through MiXCR, storing one row per CDR3 protein. This table has over 300,000 distinct CDR3 sequences, 9.5% appearing once. As for this clonotype: A much bigger clone sits one base away, suggesting this may be a read error.

The sequence came from a human donor in good health (CMV status not recorded). Some clones in this sample may be carry-over from other donors' samples. What was sequenced was PBMCs.

For the CDR3, the DNA is TGTGCCAACAGCTGGTCGAACACCGGGGAGCTGTTTTTT. Protein: CANSWSNTGELFF. This chain connects TRBV7-6 to TRBJ2-2, with D hard to call. The CDR3 length is 13 residues. The germline V gene encodes CDR1 SGHVS and CDR2 FNYEAQ.